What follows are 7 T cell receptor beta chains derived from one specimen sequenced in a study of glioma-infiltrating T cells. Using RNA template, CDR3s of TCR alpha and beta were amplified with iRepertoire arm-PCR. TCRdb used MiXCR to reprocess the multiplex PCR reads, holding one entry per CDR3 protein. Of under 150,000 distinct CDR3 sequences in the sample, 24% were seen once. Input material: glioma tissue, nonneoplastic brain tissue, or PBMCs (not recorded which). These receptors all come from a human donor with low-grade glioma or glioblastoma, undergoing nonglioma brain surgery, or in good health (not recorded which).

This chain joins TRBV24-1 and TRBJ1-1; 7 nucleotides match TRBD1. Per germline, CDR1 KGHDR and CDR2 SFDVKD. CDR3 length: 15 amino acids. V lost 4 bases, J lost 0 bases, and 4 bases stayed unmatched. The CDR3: CATSETGTVNTEAFF. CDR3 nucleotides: TGTGCCACCAGTGAAACCGGGACAGTGAACACTGAAGCTTTCTTT.

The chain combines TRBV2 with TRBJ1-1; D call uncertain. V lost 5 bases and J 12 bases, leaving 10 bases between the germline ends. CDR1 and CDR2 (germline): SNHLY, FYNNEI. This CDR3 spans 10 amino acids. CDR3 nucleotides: TGTGCCAGCAGTCGAGAGATATCTTTCTTT. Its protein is CASSREISFF.

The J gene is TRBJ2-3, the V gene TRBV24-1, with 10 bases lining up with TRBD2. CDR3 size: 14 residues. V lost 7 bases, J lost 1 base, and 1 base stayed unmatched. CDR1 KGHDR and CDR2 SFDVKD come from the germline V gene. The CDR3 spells CATRSGGGTDTQYF. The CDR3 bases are TGTGCCACCAGAAGCGGGGGGGGCACAGATACGCAGTATTTT.

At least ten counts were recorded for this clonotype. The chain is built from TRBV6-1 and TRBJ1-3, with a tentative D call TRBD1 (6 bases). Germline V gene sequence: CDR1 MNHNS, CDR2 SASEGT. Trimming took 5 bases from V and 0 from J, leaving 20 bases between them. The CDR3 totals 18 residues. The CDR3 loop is CASSPQGLLRVSGNTIYF. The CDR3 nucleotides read TGTGCCAGCAGTCCACAGGGTCTCCTCCGAGTCTCTGGAAACACCATATATTTT.

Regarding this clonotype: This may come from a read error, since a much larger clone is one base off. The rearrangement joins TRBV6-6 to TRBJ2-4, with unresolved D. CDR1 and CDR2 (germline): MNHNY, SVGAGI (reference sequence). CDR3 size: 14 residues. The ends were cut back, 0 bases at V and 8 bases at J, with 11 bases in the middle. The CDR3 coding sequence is TGTGCCAGCAGTTACTCGCCTAGAGACGACATTCAGTACTTC. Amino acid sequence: CASSYSPRDDIQYF.

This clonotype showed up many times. The CDR3 region is CATRDRSPQETQYF. CDR3 nucleotide sequence: TGTGCCACCAGGGACAGGAGTCCCCAAGAGACCCAGTACTTC. The chain recombines TRBV24-1 with TRBJ2-5, with 7 bases lining up with TRBD1. V lost 7 bases, J lost 1 base, and 5 bases stayed unmatched. CDR1 is KGHDR and CDR2 is SFDVKD in the germline V gene. The CDR3 spans 14 residues.

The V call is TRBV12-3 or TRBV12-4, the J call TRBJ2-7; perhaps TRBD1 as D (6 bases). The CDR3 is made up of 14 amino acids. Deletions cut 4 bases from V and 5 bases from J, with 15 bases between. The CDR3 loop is CASSSYRAPHEQYV. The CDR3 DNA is TGTGCCAGCAGTTCCTACAGGGCCCCCCACGAGCAGTACGTC.